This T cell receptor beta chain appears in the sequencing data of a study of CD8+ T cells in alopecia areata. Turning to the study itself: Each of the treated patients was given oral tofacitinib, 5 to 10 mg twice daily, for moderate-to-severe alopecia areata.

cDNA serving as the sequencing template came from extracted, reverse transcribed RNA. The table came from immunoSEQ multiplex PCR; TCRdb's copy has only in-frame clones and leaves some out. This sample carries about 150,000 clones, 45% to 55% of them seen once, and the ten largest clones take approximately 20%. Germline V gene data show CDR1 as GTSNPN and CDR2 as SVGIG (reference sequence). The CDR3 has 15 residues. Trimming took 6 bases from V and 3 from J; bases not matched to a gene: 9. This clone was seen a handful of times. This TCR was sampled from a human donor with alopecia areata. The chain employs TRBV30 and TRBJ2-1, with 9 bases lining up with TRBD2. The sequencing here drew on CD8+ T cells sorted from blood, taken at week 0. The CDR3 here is CACIAGGLNYNEQFF. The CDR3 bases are TGTGCCTGCATCGCGGGGGGGCTTAACTACAATGAGCAGTTCTTC.